The sequence of this TCR beta chain was determined in a study of blood T cell repertoires in COVID-19. Trimming took 8 bases from V and 4 from J; bases not matched to a gene: 16. Germline V CDR1 and CDR2: SNHLY, FYNNEI. CDR3 size: 16 residues. Per the study methods: The authors estimated nucleated cell counts from reference gene primer amplification. The table came from immunoSEQ multiplex PCR; TCRdb's copy has only in-frame clones and leaves some out. From that table come the V and J calls and clone size; the DNA was used to work out D and trimming. Of about 210,000 clones listed, around 80% were seen once; the top ten hold around 4.7%. This study enrolled people aged 18 to 89 from about two dozen US geographic areas.

This receptor was taken from a man under 40 with acute COVID-19. The material sequenced was PBMCs or T cells enriched from blood (not recorded which). The genes are TRBV2 and TRBJ1-1; TRBD1 matches at 7 bases. The CDR3 reads CASDSQPGQRSTEAFF. Written as DNA, the CDR3 is TGTGCCAGCGATTCGCAACCGGGACAGAGGTCCACTGAAGCTTTCTTT.